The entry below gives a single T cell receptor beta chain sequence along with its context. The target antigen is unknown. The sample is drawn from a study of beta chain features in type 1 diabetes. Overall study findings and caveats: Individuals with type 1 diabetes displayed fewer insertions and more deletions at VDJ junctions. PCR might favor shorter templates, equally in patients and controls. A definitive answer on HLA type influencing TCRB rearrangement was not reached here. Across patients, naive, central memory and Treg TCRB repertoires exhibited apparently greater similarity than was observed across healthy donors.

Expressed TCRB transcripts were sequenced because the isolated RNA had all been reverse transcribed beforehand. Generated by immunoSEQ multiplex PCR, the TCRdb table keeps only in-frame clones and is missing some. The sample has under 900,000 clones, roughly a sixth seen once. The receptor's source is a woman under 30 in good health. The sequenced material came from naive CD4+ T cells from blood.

CDR3 coding DNA: TGCGCCAGCAGCTTGTCAGGGGACACAACTAATGAAAAACTGTTTTTT. Amino acid sequence: CASSLSGDTTNEKLFF. V and J are TRBV5-1 and TRBJ1-4; tentative D call: TRBD1 (6 bases). Germline-derived CDR1 and CDR2 are SGHRS and YFSETQ. The V gene lost 1 base and the J gene lost 0 bases, with 10 bases spanning the gap. The CDR3 runs 16 residues.